What follows are 15 T cell receptor beta chains derived from one specimen sequenced in a study of response to subunit inactivated influenza vaccine. TCRdb recomputed calls from the RT-PCR reads with MiXCR, one row per CDR3 protein. The repertoire holds about 700,000 distinct CDR3 sequences, about 15% seen once, with roughly 12% in the top ten. Sequences were derived from PBMCs from blood, sampled about 12 days after vaccination. All receptors come from a man aged 50 or older who received an inactivated influenza vaccine.

This clonotype has a handful of counts. The chain is built from TRBV7-2 and TRBJ2-5; TRBD1 is a possible D gene (5 bases). Germline loops: CDR1 SGHTA, CDR2 FQGNSA. The CDR3 loop spans 16 amino acids. V dropped 4 bases and J dropped 1 base, with 16 bases sitting between them. The DNA of the CDR3 is TGTGCCAGCAGCTCCCTACAAGAGGACACCCAAGAGACCCAGTACTTC. Protein sequence: CASSSLQEDTQETQYF.

This clonotype was detected only a few times. The V call is TRBV28, the J call TRBJ2-2, with D unresolved. The CDR3 covers 13 residues. Trimming cost V 7 bases and J 6 bases, with 12 bases left between them. Germline loops: CDR1 MDHEN, CDR2 SYDVKM. CDR3 amino acids: CASTFPFSGELFF. For the CDR3, the DNA is TGTGCCAGCACCTTTCCCTTTTCCGGGGAGCTGTTTTTT.

This clonotype was found a few times. The chain has TRBV15 and TRBJ2-1, with 10 nucleotides matching TRBD2. V gave up 1 base and J gave up 5 bases; unmatched junction bases: 2. Germline values: CDR1 LNHNV, CDR2 YYDKDF (reference sequence). The CDR3 is 15 residues long. The CDR3 nucleotides read TGTGCCACCAGCAGAGGACTAGCGGGCCACAATGAGCAGTTCTTC. Its protein product is CATSRGLAGHNEQFF.

This clonotype turned up a few times. This chain joins TRBV20-1 and TRBJ2-5; the D gene is possibly TRBD2 (6 bases). The CDR3 contains 13 residues. Per the germline V gene, CDR1 is DFQATT and CDR2 is SNEGSKA (reference sequence). Between the trimmed V and J ends, which lost 4 bases and 4 bases, there was a span of 13 bases. The CDR3: CSATPGLRETQYF. CDR3 in DNA: TGCAGTGCTACCCCGGGACTGCGAGAGACCCAGTACTTC.

The J gene is TRBJ1-2, the V gene TRBV29-1; 9 bases match TRBD1. V shed 6 bases, J shed 7 bases, and the junction held 27 bases outside the gene matches. CDR3 length: 19 amino acids. Germline CDR1 is SQVTM and CDR2 is ANQGSEA. DNA for the CDR3: TGCAGCGTCCTGGGTGATTCGGGGACAGGGAACTCCCCCGTGCTTGGCTACACCTTC. Translation gives CSVLGDSGTGNSPVLGYTF.

The chain employs TRBV4-2 and TRBJ1-3; no reliable D call. The V and J ends lost 1 base and 4 bases respectively, with 8 bases between them. The CDR3 runs to 14 residues. CDR1 is LGHNA and CDR2 is YNFKEQ in the germline V gene. The CDR3 reads CASSQGQFGNTIYF. CDR3 nucleotide sequence: TGTGCCAGCAGCCAAGGACAATTCGGAAACACCATATATTTT.

This clonotype was counted a few times. The chain uses TRBV20-1 and TRBJ2-7; D is possibly TRBD1 (5 bases). The CDR3 spans 14 residues. The V gene lost 2 bases and the J gene lost 2 bases, with 13 bases spanning the gap. Germline assignment: CDR1 DFQATT and CDR2 SNEGSKA (reference sequence). This CDR3 is CSARRIDRTYEQYF. CDR3 sequence (DNA): TGCAGTGCTAGACGTATCGACAGAACCTACGAGCAGTACTTC.

This clonotype was picked up a small number of times. The chain links TRBV7-9 to TRBJ2-1, with TRBD2 matching over 8 bases. The J segment lost 12 bases and the V segment lost 5 bases, leaving 9 bases of the junction unmatched. In germline, CDR1 is SEHNR, CDR2 FQNEAQ (reference sequence). This CDR3 contains 13 residues. CDR3 loop: CASSLGAGVGQFF. The DNA for the CDR3 is TGTGCCAGCAGCCTAGGAGCGGGAGTTGGGCAGTTCTTC. The full variable domain, its missing parts supplied by reference TRBV7-9 and TRBJ2-1, is DTGVSQNPRHKITKRGQNVTFRCDPISEHNRLYWYRQTLGQGPEFLTYFQNEAQLEKSRLLSDRFSAERPKGSFSTLEIQRTEQGDSAMYLCASSLGAGVGQFFGPGTRLTVL.

This clonotype was detected a few times. The chain joins TRBV11-2 to TRBJ2-7; 11 nucleotides align to TRBD1. The CDR3 covers 17 residues. The germline CDR1 and CDR2 sequences are SGHAT and FQNNGV. J gave up 10 bases and V 0 bases, and 14 bases lay outside the gene matches. This CDR3 reads CASSLDRRRTGGAGQYF. CDR3 DNA sequence: TGTGCCAGCAGCTTAGATAGAAGGCGGACAGGGGGCGCGGGACAGTACTTC.

A few counts support this clonotype. V gene TRBV12-3 or TRBV12-4 combines with J gene TRBJ1-1; TRBD1 might be the D (6 bases). Trimming cost V 6 bases and J 0 bases, with 14 bases left between them. CDR3 length equals 15 residues. The CDR3 reads CASRQQGWMNTEAFF. The CDR3 DNA reads as TGTGCCAGCAGACAACAGGGATGGATGAACACTGAAGCTTTCTTT.

The chain uses TRBV12-3 or TRBV12-4 and TRBJ1-2; maybe TRBD1 (6 bases). The V end was cut by 6 bases, the J end by 3 bases, with 14 bases between. The CDR3 loop spans 14 amino acids. The CDR3 DNA reads TGTGCCAGCAGAGCAGACAGGAAGGACTATGGCTACACCTTC. Residues: CASRADRKDYGYTF.

This clonotype has at least ten counts. The gene calls are TRBV28 and TRBJ2-3; D might be TRBD1 or TRBD2, each matching 5 bases. The CDR3 has 14 residues. Germline loops: CDR1 MDHEN, CDR2 SYDVKM. V was clipped by 3 bases and J by 0 bases, with 7 bases between them. For the CDR3, the DNA is TGTGCCAGCAGTTTCAGGGAGAGCACAGATACGCAGTATTTT. This translates into CASSFRESTDTQYF. Together with reference TRBV28 and TRBJ2-3, the CDR3 gives the full variable domain: DVKVTQSSRYLVKRTGEKVFLECVQDMDHENMFWYRQDPGLGLRLIYFSYDVKMKEKGDIPEGYSVSREKKERFSLILESASTNQTSMYLCASSFRESTDTQYFGPGTRLTVL.

The genes are TRBV6-2 or TRBV6-3 and TRBJ1-5, with D possibly matching TRBD1 (6 bases). There are 15 residues in the CDR3. V was clipped by 6 bases and J by 6 bases, with 18 bases between them. Per germline, CDR1 MNHEY and CDR2 SVGEGT. As DNA, the CDR3 is TGTGCCAGCAGCAATTTGGTGGGGGCGGTTCAGCCCCAGCATTTT. It translates to CASSNLVGAVQPQHF.

This chain links TRBV6-2 or TRBV6-3 with TRBJ2-7; possibly TRBD1 or TRBD2 for D (5 bases each). The length of the CDR3 is 14 residues. V was trimmed by 8 bases and J by 0 bases, leaving 14 bases between them. The germline V gene has CDR1 MNHEY and CDR2 SVGEGT. As DNA, the CDR3 is TGTGCCAGCTCCTCCGGGGACGTCTCCTACGAGCAGTACTTC. Protein sequence: CASSSGDVSYEQYF.

The gene calls are TRBV4-1 and TRBJ2-7, with 10 bases fitting TRBD2. The CDR3 consists of 17 residues. Germline assignment: CDR1 MGHRA and CDR2 YSYEKL. V was clipped by 1 base and J by 1 base; unmatched bases: 7. CDR3 sequence: CASSQVSSGGPSYEQYF. The CDR3 nucleotides read TGCGCCAGCAGCCAAGTGAGTAGCGGGGGGCCGTCCTACGAGCAGTACTTC.